This passage covers 13 T cell receptor beta chains from one sample sequenced in a study of metastatic and nonmetastatic thyroid tumors. TCRdb re-analyzed the PCR reads using MiXCR. The data contain tens of thousands of clones, approximately 30% of them singletons. Thyroid surgery was preceded by no treatment in any patient. Sequencing was carried out using blood. All receptors derive from a male donor with papillary thyroid cancer or a benign thyroid nodule (not recorded which). Some clones in this sample may be carry-over from other donors' samples.

V is TRBV28 and J is TRBJ2-7; a weak D match, TRBD2 (7 bases). V was pared by 5 bases and J by 4 bases, with 15 bases between. Germline-derived CDR1 and CDR2 are MDHEN and SYDVKM. The CDR3 contains 14 residues. The CDR3 sequence: CASSVGGRLYEQYF. In nucleotides, the CDR3 is TGTGCCAGCAGTGTCGGGGGGCGATTATACGAGCAGTACTTC.

This clone was counted ten times or more. V and J are TRBV10-2 and TRBJ2-1; D is perhaps TRBD1 or TRBD2 (5 bases each). The CDR3 spans 15 residues. Trimming stripped 2 bases from V and 8 bases from J, with 16 bases between. CDR1 and CDR2 from the germline V gene are WSHSY and SAAADI. CDR3 sequence reads: CASSENSQGSDEQFF. CDR3 DNA: TGCGCCAGCAGTGAGAATTCCCAGGGTAGCGATGAGCAGTTCTTC.

This chain connects TRBV11-2 to TRBJ2-3; D is undetermined. V dropped 3 bases and J dropped 7 bases, with 14 bases sitting between them. This CDR3 comprises 14 residues. CDR1 and CDR2 (germline): SGHAT, FQNNGV. As DNA, the CDR3 is TGTGCCAGCAGCTTCGAATTCGTGGGCAATACGCAGTATTTT. Its protein product is CASSFEFVGNTQYF.

V and J are TRBV6-1 and TRBJ1-6, with D uncertain. V lost 5 bases and J 10 bases, leaving 15 bases between the germline ends. Germline CDR1 is MNHNS and CDR2 is SASEGT. This CDR3 is built from 14 residues. CDR3 coding DNA: TGTGCCAGCAGTTTATGCGACCAACAATCACCCCTCCACTTT. This encodes CASSLCDQQSPLHF.

This CDR3 is CASSLTAGTTEAFF. DNA of the CDR3: TGTGCCAGCAGCTTAACCGCCGGGACTACTGAAGCTTTCTTT. The rearrangement uses TRBV7-3 and TRBJ1-1; D possibly corresponds to TRBD1 (5 bases). In germline, CDR1 is SGHTA, CDR2 FQGTGA. The ends were cut back, 0 bases at V and 5 bases at J, with 10 bases in the middle. The CDR3 length is 14 residues.

In its sample, this clone was seen a few times. This chain links TRBV4-2 with TRBJ2-7; D gene unclear. The CDR3 contains 15 residues. The V end was cut by 0 bases, the J end by 2 bases, with 11 bases between. Germline CDR1 is LGHNA and CDR2 is YNFKEQ. The CDR3 is CASSQDGRSTYEQYF. For the CDR3, the DNA is TGTGCCAGCAGCCAAGATGGCCGATCGACCTACGAGCAGTACTTC.

This chain uses TRBV7-9 with TRBJ1-1; possibly TRBD1 for D (6 bases). The CDR3 spans 15 residues. Germline CDR1 is SEHNR and CDR2 is FQNEAQ (reference sequence). V lost 5 bases, J lost 6 bases, and 19 bases lay in between. The CDR3 DNA is TGTGCCAGCAGCCCATTCGGGACAACCACCCCTGAAGCTTTCTTT. It codes for CASSPFGTTTPEAFF.

V gene TRBV28 combines with J gene TRBJ2-7, with D possibly being TRBD2 (5 bases). Trimming cost V 4 bases and J 4 bases, with 20 bases left between them. This CDR3 spans 16 amino acids. Germline lookup yields CDR1 MDHEN and CDR2 SYDVKM. The CDR3 bases are TGTGCCAGCAGTTCCACCCAGACCTGGACTGGATACGAGCAGTACTTC. Its protein product is CASSSTQTWTGYEQYF.

This clone came up many times. The chain carries TRBV6-1 and TRBJ2-3; no definite D call. This CDR3 has 17 amino acids. Trimming stripped 2 bases from V and 0 bases from J, with 15 bases between. CDR1 and CDR2 from the germline V gene are MNHNS and SASEGT. CDR3 DNA sequence: TGTGCCAGCAGTGAACCGCCGACGGGTCCTAGCACAGATACGCAGTATTTT. Amino acids: CASSEPPTGPSTDTQYF.

This clone is termed medium-sized (0.01 to 0.1%). The rearrangement links TRBV20-1 to TRBJ2-1, with 8 bases fitting TRBD1. Trimming cost V 2 bases and J 4 bases; bases outside gene matches: 7. The CDR3 length is 15 residues. The V gene's germline CDR1 is DFQATT and CDR2 SNEGSKA (reference sequence). The CDR3 region has the DNA TGCAGTGCTAGATCCCGGGACAGGTGGTACAATGAGCAGTTCTTC. As protein: CSARSRDRWYNEQFF.

The CDR3 here is CSAKTGAIGYTF. CDR3 in DNA: TGCAGTGCTAAGACAGGGGCAATTGGCTACACCTTC. This rearrangement joins TRBV20-1 to TRBJ1-2, with 8 bases that match TRBD1. The length of the CDR3 is 12 residues. V gave up 4 bases and J gave up 7 bases; unmatched junction bases: 5. In germline, CDR1 is DFQATT, CDR2 SNEGSKA (reference sequence).

This clone was seen many times. The CDR3: CASSIGWGPDTEAFF. Here the CDR3 DNA reads TGTGCCAGTAGTATAGGATGGGGGCCCGACACTGAAGCTTTCTTT. The rearrangement joins TRBV19 to TRBJ1-1; D may be TRBD1 (6 bases). The CDR3 is 15 residues long. Germline V CDR1 and CDR2: LNHDA, SQIVND (reference sequence). Trimming took off 1 base at V and 3 bases at J, with 12 bases between the two ends.

The rearrangement uses TRBV4-3 and TRBJ2-7; D gene unclear. V was cut by 0 bases and J by 6 bases, with 15 bases left in between. Germline lookup yields CDR1 LGHNA and CDR2 YSLEER. The CDR3 is 15 residues long. The CDR3 DNA reads TGCGCCAGCAGCCAAGATCGCGGCGGCCTCGGCGAGCAGTACTTC. Protein product: CASSQDRGGLGEQYF.